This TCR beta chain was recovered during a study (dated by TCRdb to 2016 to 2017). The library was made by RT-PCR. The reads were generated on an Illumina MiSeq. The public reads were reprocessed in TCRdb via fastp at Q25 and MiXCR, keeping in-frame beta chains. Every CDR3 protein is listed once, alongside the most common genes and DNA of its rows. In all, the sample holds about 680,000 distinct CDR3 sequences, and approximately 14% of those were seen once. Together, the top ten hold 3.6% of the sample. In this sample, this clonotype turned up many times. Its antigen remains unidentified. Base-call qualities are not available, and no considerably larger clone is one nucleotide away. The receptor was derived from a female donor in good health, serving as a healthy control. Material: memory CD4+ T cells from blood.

The DNA sequence is given as TGCAGTGCTGAGGACAGGGTTGGAGAGACCCAGTACTTC. It codes for CSAEDRVGETQYF. Recombination connected TRBV20-1 to TRBJ2-5, and 8 junction bases match TRBD1. Taken from cysteine to phenylalanine, the CDR3 has 13 residues. Only the CDR3 region is kept as DNA, spanning 39 bases read in frame from base 1. CDR1 and CDR2 are read off the germline V gene (reference sequence) as DFQATT and SNEGSKA. Relative to germline, V is missing 5 bases and J is missing 4 bases, with 6 bases of the junction outside any gene match.